This is a list of T cell receptor beta chains from one sample in a study of beta chain features in type 1 diabetes. Assay used: immunoSEQ multiplex PCR; TCRdb lists only in-frame clones, some missing. The sample lists 600,000 to 700,000 clones, roughly 12% occurring once. Sequences were obtained from naive CD4+ T cells from blood. These receptor sequences come from a man aged 30-40 years with type 1 diabetes. CDR3s include the opening cysteine and the closing phenylalanine or tryptophan. The order of the fields is clone size, D gene, V gene, J gene, CDR3 protein, CDR3 DNA. A D gene is named only where the DNA matches it firmly. The size entry is marked missing in some rows and otherwise reads once, few, many or a size class.

few,TRBD1,TRBV10-3,TRBJ2-7,CAINSPTGTGGEQYF,TGTGCCATCAACTCACCAACCGGGACAGGGGGCGAGCAGTACTTC
few,-,TRBV18,TRBJ2-1,CASSPTITDNEQFF,TGTGCCAGCTCACCAACGATAACCGACAATGAGCAGTTCTTC
few,-,TRBV27,TRBJ2-1,CASSLSRQPISYNEQFF,TGTGCCAGCAGTTTATCGAGACAGCCAATCTCCTACAATGAGCAGTTCTTC
-,-,TRBV9,TRBJ1-1,CASSVGIGPGLGGNTEAFF,TGTGCCAGCAGCGTAGGAATAGGACCAGGGTTAGGGGGTAACACTGAAGCTTTCTTT
few,-,TRBV19,TRBJ1-2,CASGEGNTGYGYTF,TGTGCCAGCGGCGAGGGGAATACCGGGTATGGCTACACCTTC
few,-,TRBV28,TRBJ2-1,CASSLGQGGDEQFF,TGTGCCAGCAGTTTAGGGCAGGGAGGAGATGAGCAGTTCTTC
few,-,TRBV7-8,TRBJ1-4,CASSPARGPGEKLFF,TGTGCCAGCAGCCCGGCCCGGGGGCCAGGGGAAAAACTGTTTTTT
-,-,TRBV28,TRBJ2-3,CASLGAGLSTDTQYF,TGTGCCAGTCTAGGGGCAGGCCTTAGCACAGATACGCAGTATTTT
few,TRBD2,TRBV5-4,TRBJ2-3,CASSIGTTRTDTQYF,TGTGCCAGCAGCATCGGGACTACCCGCACAGATACGCAGTATTTT
few,-,TRBV9,TRBJ1-6,CASSVDGGKWAPLHF,TGTGCCAGCAGCGTAGACGGAGGGAAGTGGGCACCCCTCCACTTT
-,-,TRBV7-9,TRBJ2-7,CASSLDLFVVEQYF,TGTGCCAGCAGCTTAGATTTGTTCGTAGTCGAGCAGTACTTC
few,-,TRBV29-1,TRBJ1-2,CSVVNPTNPYGYGYTF,TGCAGCGTGGTAAACCCGACAAACCCCTATGGCTATGGCTACACCTTC
few,TRBD1,TRBV19,TRBJ2-7,CASSPRTGIYEQYF,TGTGCCAGTAGTCCGCGGACAGGGATATACGAGCAGTACTTC
few,-,TRBV14,TRBJ2-3,CASSQLGTSTDTQYF,TGTGCCAGCAGCCAACTGGGGACTAGCACAGATACGCAGTATTTT
-,TRBD1,TRBV4-2,TRBJ1-4,CASSLGQTTNEKLFF,TGTGCCAGCAGCCTGGGACAGACGACTAATGAAAAACTGTTTTTT
few,-,TRBV29-1,TRBJ1-4,CSVVVNEKLFF,TGCAGCGTTGTGGTTAATGAAAAACTGTTTTTT
-,TRBD2,TRBV9,TRBJ2-1,CASSALRGGPGNNEQFF,TGTGCCAGCAGCGCCCTACGCGGGGGGCCCGGAAACAATGAGCAGTTCTTC